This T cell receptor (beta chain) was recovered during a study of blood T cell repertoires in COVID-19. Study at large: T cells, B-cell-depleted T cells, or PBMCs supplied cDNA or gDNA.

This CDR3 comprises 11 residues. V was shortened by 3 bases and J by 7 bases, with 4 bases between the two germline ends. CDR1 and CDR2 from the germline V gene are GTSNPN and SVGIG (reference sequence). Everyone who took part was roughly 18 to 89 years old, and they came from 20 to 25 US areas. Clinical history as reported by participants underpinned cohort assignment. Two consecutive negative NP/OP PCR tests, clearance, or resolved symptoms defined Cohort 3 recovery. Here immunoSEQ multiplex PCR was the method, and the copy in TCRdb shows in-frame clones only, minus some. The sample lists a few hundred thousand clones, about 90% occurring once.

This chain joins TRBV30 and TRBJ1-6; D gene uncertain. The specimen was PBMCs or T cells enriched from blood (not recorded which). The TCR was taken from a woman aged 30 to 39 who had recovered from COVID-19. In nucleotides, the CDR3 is TGTGCCTGGAGCAGGAATTCACCCCTCCACTTT. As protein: CAWSRNSPLHF.